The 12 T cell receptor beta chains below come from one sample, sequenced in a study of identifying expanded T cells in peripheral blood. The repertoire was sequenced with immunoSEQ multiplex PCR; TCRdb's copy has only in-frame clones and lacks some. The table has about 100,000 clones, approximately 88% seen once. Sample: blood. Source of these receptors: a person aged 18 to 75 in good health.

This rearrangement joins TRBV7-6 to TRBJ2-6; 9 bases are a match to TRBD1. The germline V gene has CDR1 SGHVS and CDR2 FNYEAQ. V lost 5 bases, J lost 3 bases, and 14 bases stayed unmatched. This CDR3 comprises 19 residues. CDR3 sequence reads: CASSNLRDRETNGANVLTF. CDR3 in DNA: TGTGCCAGCAGCAACCTCCGGGACAGGGAGACCAATGGGGCCAACGTCCTGACTTTC.

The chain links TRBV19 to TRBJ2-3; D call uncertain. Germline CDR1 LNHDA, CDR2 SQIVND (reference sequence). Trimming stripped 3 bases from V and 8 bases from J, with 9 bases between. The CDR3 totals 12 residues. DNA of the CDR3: TGTGCCAGTAGTATGACTTTCGGTACGCAGTATTTT. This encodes CASSMTFGTQYF.

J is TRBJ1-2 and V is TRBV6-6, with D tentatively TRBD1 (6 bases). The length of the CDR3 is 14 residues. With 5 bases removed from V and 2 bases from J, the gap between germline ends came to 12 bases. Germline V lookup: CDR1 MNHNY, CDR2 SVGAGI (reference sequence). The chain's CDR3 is CASSATTGNYGYTF. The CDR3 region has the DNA TGTGCCAGCAGTGCGACTACAGGGAACTATGGCTACACCTTC.

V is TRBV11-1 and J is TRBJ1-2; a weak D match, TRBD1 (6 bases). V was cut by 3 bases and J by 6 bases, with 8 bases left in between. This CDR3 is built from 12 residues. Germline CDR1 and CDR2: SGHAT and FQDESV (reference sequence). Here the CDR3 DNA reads TGTGCCAGCAGCTTCACAGGGCATGGCTACACCTTC. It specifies CASSFTGHGYTF. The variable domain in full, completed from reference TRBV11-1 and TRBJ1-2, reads EAEVAQSPRYKITEKSQAVAFWCDPISGHATLYWYRQILGQGPELLVQFQDESVVDDSQLPKDRFSAERLKGVDSTLKIQPAELGDSAMYLCASSFTGHGYTFGSGTRLTVV.

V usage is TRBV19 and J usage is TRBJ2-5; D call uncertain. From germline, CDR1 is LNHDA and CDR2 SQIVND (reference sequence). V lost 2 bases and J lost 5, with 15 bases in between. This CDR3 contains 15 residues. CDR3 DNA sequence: TGTGCCAGTAGTATAACTCAGCTCGACGGGGAGACCCAGTACTTC. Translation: CASSITQLDGETQYF.

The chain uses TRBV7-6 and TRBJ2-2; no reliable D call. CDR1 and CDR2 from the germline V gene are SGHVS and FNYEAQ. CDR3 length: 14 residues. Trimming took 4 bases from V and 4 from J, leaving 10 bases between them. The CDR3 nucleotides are TGTGCCAGCAGCTATTCGGTGGGCACCGGGGAGCTGTTTTTT. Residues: CASSYSVGTGELFF.

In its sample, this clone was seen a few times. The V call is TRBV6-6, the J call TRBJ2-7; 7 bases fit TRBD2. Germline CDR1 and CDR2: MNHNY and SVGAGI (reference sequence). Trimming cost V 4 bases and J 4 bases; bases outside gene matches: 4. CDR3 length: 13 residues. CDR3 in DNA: TGTGCCAGCAGTTCGTCGGGGGGATACGAGCAGTACTTC. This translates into CASSSSGGYEQYF.

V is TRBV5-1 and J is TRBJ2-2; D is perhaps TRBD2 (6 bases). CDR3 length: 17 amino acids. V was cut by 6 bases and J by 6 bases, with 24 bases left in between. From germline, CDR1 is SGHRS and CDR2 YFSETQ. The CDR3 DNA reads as TGCGCCAGCAATCCCGGGAGAGCGGGCGTCTCCGCCGGGGAGCTGTTTTTT. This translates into CASNPGRAGVSAGELFF.

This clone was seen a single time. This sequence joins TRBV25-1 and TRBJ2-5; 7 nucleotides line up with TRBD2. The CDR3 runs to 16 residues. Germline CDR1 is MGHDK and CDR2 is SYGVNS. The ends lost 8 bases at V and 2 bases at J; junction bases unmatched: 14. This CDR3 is CASLGVGTTLQETQYF. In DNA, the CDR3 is TGTGCCAGCCTAGGAGTTGGGACTACCCTTCAAGAGACCCAGTACTTC.

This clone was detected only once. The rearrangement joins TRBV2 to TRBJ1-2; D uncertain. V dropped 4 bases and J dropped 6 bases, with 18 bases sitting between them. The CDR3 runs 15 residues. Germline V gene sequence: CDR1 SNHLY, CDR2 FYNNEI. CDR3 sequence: CASSVASGVVNGYTF. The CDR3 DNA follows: TGTGCCAGCAGTGTCGCCTCGGGAGTAGTCAATGGCTACACCTTC.

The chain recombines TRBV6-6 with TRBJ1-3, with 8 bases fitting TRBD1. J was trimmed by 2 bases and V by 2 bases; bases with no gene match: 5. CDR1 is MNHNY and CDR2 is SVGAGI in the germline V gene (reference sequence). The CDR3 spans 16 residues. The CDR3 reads CASSYTPQGAGNTIYF. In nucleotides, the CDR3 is TGTGCCAGCAGTTACACACCACAGGGGGCTGGAAACACCATATATTTT.

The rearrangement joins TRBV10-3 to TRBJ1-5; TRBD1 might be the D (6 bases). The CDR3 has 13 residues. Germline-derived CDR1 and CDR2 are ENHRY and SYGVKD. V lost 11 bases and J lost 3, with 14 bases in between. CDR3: CASGEVPNQPQHF. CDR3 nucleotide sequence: TGTGCCTCAGGGGAGGTACCCAATCAGCCCCAGCATTTT.